The subject of this entry is one T cell receptor (beta chain). No cognate antigen has been identified for it. Qualities for individual bases were not recorded, and no much larger clone is one base off. The data stem from a study of T cells in Graves' hyperthyroidism and ophthalmopathy (dated by TCRdb to between 2018 and 2021). At the level of the whole study: Peripheral blood samples were taken at initial diagnosis, before any treatment was given. TCR V-J signatures able to tell the groups apart were searched for in a discovery cohort of 90 to 100 patients, of whom 43 had Graves' ophthalmopathy and around 57 had stable Graves' hyperthyroidism. An independent validation cohort of about 19 hyperthyroidism patients and 17 patients who later progressed to ophthalmopathy tested prospective prediction of ophthalmopathy. The approximately 100 discovery patients were divided at random into training and test sets in a 7:3 ratio. Thyroid tissue and blood T-cell repertoires from several Graves' hyperthyroidism patients were also compared in the study. After blood sampling, hyperthyroidism patients were treated with methimazole at a starting dose of 30 mg daily, and ophthalmopathy patients were treated with high-dose intravenous methylprednisolone. The paper reports TCR Vbeta CDR3 sequencing of fewer than 150 peripheral blood samples: over 40 ophthalmopathy, fewer than 85 hyperthyroidism and 17 progressor patients.

The TCR beta CDR3 regions were amplified from RNA transcripts. The TCR CDR3 was subjected to a first round of RT-PCR using the HTBI primer set and the Qiagen OneStep RT-PCR kit. The libraries were constructed in a second round of multiplex PCR and then size-selected and purified. Libraries were sequenced paired-end with 100 bp reads on an Illumina HiSeq2000. The study's own analysis went as follows. Raw data were processed with SOAPnuke, discarding reads with adapters, uncalled bases, mean Phred below 15, or no exact constant-primer or identifier match. COPE v1.2.5 was used to merge high-quality paired reads, and clonotypes were defined as unique nucleotide sequences. Clonotypes were aligned to IMGT TRBV, TRBD and TRBJ reference segments using MiTCR v1.1. Only V-J combinations with frequency above 0.0001, covering roughly 99% of repertoires, were analysed. A TCS score was defined as the ratio of F50 (clonal expansion) to E x V (chaos), with BLOSUM62-based TCRdist applied between CDR3 peptides within each V-J. Welch's t-statistics and random forest reduced around 550 V-J features to 10 to 15, which were used in a naive Bayes classifier (R e1071). Through fastp at Q25 and MiXCR, TCRdb rebuilt clones from the public reads, retaining in-frame beta chains. Duplicate CDR3 protein sequences are folded into a single record with the most common DNA and genes. TCRdb assigned the V and J calls; the authors' analysis was not used. The sample has hundreds of thousands of distinct CDR3 sequences on record, 13% to 15% of them singletons. Around 12% of the sample is taken by the ten largest.

In the ophthalmopathy patients, disease was moderately to severely active, with a Clinical Activity Score of 3 or more, a NOSPECS grade of 4 or more, and a duration of less than 3 months. Any patient with an uncontrolled infection, another autoimmune disease, pregnancy or lactation was excluded. Diagnoses relied on clinical symptoms, serum thyroxine and TRAb, thyroid ultrasound and orbital computed tomography. PBMCs were separated from 10 ml of fresh peripheral blood using Ficoll-Paque density gradient centrifugation. Total RNA was extracted using Trizol reagent, and RNA quality was assessed on an Agilent 2100 Bioanalyzer. Based on the germline V gene, the CDR1 and CDR2 sequences are ENHRY and SYGVKD. Measured from the cysteine to the phenylalanine, the CDR3 is 13 residues long. Only CDR3 DNA remains: 39 bases, in frame from the first base. The germline ends are 12 bases apart after V is trimmed by 5 bases and J by 7 bases.

What the study reported, not specific to this receptor: Most expanded thyroid clonotypes (frequency above 0.001) were also detected in blood, a finding suggesting that blood repertoires may reflect thyroid immune responses. A model built on a 13 V-J signature distinguished ophthalmopathy from stable hyperthyroidism, reaching around 87% sensitivity and around 81% specificity in cross-validation and 80%/75% in testing. Sample size was not statistically predetermined, and blinding of investigators to group allocation was not performed. During validation, the model predicted progression to ophthalmopathy a median of around six months ahead of onset, with 60% to 71% sensitivity and almost 75% specificity.

The material sequenced was blood. The TCR was taken from a woman aged 45-60 years with Graves' ophthalmopathy. The chain was built from TRBV10-3 and TRBJ2-1; TRBD1 is a possible D gene, resting on 6 matching bases. The CDR3 protein: CAISPGQGNEQFF. The nucleotides are TGTGCCATCAGTCCTGGCCAGGGGAATGAGCAGTTCTTC.